This record looks at one T cell receptor beta chain sequence and its context. What it binds is not known. This sample is drawn from a study of radiation and T cells in renal cell carcinoma. General study points: In blood, top tumor clones expanded by 2 weeks, shrinking by 4.

This CDR3 comprises 15 residues. V lost 0 bases to trimming and J lost 0 bases, with 7 bases between them. Germline lookup yields CDR1 SGHDT and CDR2 YYEEEE. Sample time point: blood 4 weeks post-SBRT, at nephrectomy. Treatment in this sample: 15 Gy SBRT to primary tumor, nephrectomy 4 weeks later. Nephrectomy followed 15 Gy stereotactic body radiation by 4 weeks. Blood was sampled at baseline, 2 weeks and 4 weeks after SBRT. This renal cell carcinoma was of the clear cell type. The repertoire was sequenced with immunoSEQ multiplex PCR; TCRdb's copy has only in-frame clones and lacks some. The profile covers 90,000 to 100,000 clones, with around 83% appearing a single time and 6.5% to 8% taken by the ten largest.

The source is a man in his sixties with renal cell carcinoma. V and J are TRBV5-6 and TRBJ1-3; no clear D. Sequencing used blood, obtained from a patient whose treatment included radiotherapy and nephrectomy. The CDR3 is CASSLGTISGNTIYF. The CDR3 bases are TGTGCCAGCAGCTTGGGGACCATCTCTGGAAACACCATATATTTT.